This T cell receptor (beta chain) came from a study of T-cell reconstitution after alpha-beta-depleted transplantation in children. Germline values: CDR1 SGHRS, CDR2 YFSETQ. Trimming stripped 1 base from V and 4 bases from J, with 14 bases between. This CDR3 region has 15 residues. Preparing the TCRbeta library involved the use of unique molecular identifiers. TCRdb passed the PCR reads through MiXCR, listing each CDR3 protein once. The sample has around 410,000 distinct CDR3 sequences; roughly a tenth are singletons. This clonotype was seen more than once but under ten times. The chain links TRBV5-1 to TRBJ1-1, with D maybe TRBD1 (5 bases). The starting material was PBMCs from the stem cell graft donor, obtained from the stem cell graft. The clonotype originates from a human donor who donated a stem cell graft to a child with acute myeloid leukemia. As DNA, the CDR3 is TGCGCCAGCAGCTTGAATCCAGGGCAGAGCACTGAAGCTTTCTTT. This encodes CASSLNPGQSTEAFF. Using reference TRBV5-1 and TRBJ1-1 for the parts outside the CDR3, the full variable domain is KAGVTQTPRYLIKTRGQQVTLSCSPISGHRSVSWYQQTPGQGLQFLFEYFSETQRNKGNFPGRFSGRQFSNSRSEMNVSTLELGDSALYLCASSLNPGQSTEAFFGQGTRLTVV.